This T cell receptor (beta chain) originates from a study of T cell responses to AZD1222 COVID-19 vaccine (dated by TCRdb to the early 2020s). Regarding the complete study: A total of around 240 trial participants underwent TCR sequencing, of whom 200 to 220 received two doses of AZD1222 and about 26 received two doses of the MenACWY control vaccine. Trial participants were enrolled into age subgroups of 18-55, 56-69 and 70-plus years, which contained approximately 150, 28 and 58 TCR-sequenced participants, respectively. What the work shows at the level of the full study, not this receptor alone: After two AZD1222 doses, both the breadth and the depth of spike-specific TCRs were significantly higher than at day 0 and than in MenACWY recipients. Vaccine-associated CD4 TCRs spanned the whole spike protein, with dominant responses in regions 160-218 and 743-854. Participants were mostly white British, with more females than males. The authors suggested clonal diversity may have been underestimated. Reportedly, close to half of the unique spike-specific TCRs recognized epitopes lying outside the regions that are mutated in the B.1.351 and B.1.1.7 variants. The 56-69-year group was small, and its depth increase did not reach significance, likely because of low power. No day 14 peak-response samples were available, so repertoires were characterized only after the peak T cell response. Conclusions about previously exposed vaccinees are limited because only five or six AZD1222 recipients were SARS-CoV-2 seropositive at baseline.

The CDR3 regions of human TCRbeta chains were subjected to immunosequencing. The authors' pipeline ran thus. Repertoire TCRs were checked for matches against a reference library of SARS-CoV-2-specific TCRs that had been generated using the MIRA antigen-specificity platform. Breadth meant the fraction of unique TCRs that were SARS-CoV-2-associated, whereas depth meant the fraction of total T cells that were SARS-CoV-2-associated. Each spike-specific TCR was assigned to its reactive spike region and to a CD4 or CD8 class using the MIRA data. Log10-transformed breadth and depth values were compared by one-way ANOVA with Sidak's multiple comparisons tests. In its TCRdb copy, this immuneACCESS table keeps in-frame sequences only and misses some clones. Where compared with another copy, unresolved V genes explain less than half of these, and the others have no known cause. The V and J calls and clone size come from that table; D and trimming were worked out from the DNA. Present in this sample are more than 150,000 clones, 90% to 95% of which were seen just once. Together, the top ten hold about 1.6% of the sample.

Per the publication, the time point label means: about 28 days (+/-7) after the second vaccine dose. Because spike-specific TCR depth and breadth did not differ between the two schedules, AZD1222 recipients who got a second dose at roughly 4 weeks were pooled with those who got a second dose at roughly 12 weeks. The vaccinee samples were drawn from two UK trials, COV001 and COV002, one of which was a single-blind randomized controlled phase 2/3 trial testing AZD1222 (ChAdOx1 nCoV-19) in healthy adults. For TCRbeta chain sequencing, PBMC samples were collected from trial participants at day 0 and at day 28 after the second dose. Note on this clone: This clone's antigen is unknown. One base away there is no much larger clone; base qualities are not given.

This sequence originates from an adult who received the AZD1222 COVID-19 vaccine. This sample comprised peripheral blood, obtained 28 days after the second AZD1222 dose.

The CDR3 sequence is CSASSSGIRTGTDTQYF. In nucleotide form, the sequence is TGCAGTGCTAGTTCTAGCGGGATAAGGACTGGCACAGATACGCAGTATTTT. The rearranged segments are TRBV20-1 and TRBJ2-3, and 9 junctional nucleotides match TRBD2. Measured from the cysteine to the phenylalanine, the CDR3 is 17 residues long. Only the CDR3 portion is preserved as DNA: 51 bases, with reading frame beginning at the first base. In the germline V gene (reference sequence), CDR1 corresponds to DFQATT and CDR2 to SNEGSKA. The germline V end is reduced by 3 bases and the J end by 1 base; junction bases left unmatched: 11.